One sample yielded the 31 T cell receptor beta chains listed below, sequenced in a study of T cells in Graves' hyperthyroidism and ophthalmopathy. Amplified regions were TCR beta CDR3 sequences from RNA transcripts. An initial round of RT-PCR targeting the TCR CDR3 relied on the HTBI primer set. From the multiplex PCR reads, TCRdb called clonotypes with MiXCR, one entry per CDR3 protein. This sample has approximately 380,000 distinct CDR3 sequences; under 20% occur once, and the top ten carry around 4%. The sample was blood. All receptors come from a woman between 18 and 29 years old with Graves' hyperthyroidism.

In this sample, this clonotype is large. The chain carries TRBV27 and TRBJ2-7; D gene unclear. The length of the CDR3 is 13 residues. CDR1 and CDR2 from the germline V gene are MNHEY and SMNVEV (reference sequence). V was pared by 3 bases and J by 2 bases, with 8 bases between. The CDR3 region is CASSFGAPYEQYF. The CDR3 DNA reads TGTGCCAGCAGTTTCGGTGCCCCCTACGAGCAGTACTTC.

This clonotype showed up many times. The chain has TRBV6-5 and TRBJ1-2; TRBD1 is a possible D gene (6 bases). The V gene lost 0 bases and the J gene lost 2 bases, with 16 bases spanning the gap. Germline V gives CDR1 MNHEY, CDR2 SVGAGI. There are 17 residues in the CDR3. Written as DNA, the CDR3 is TGTGCCAGCAGTTACTCCTTTAGGGGGACCTGGAACTATGGCTACACCTTC. It yields the protein CASSYSFRGTWNYGYTF.

This clonotype was seen at least ten times. The chain employs TRBV12-3 or TRBV12-4 and TRBJ2-2; no definite D call. This CDR3 is built from 14 residues. V lost 5 bases to trimming and J lost 3 bases, with 10 bases between them. The CDR3 bases are TGTGCCAGCAGTCCTACAGATTACACCGGGGAGCTGTTTTTT. Its translation: CASSPTDYTGELFF.

The CDR3 here is CASLRGEDTGELFF. The CDR3 region has the DNA TGTGCCAGTCTACGGGGGGAAGACACCGGGGAGCTGTTTTTT. The chain couples TRBV2 to TRBJ2-2; 7 positions match TRBD2. V lost 9 bases, J lost 3 bases, and 7 bases stayed unmatched. The CDR3 is made up of 14 amino acids. Germline V gives CDR1 SNHLY, CDR2 FYNNEI.

This clonotype has ten or more counts. The chain joins TRBV20-1 to TRBJ2-4; 11 bases match TRBD2. Germline values: CDR1 DFQATT, CDR2 SNEGSKA (reference sequence). This CDR3 is built from 15 residues. Trimming at V came to 3 bases and at J to 5 bases, leaving 6 bases not matched to a gene. CDR3 protein: CSARRGLAAENIQYF. The CDR3 bases are TGCAGTGCTAGGAGGGGACTAGCGGCCGAAAACATTCAGTACTTC.

This clonotype was counted ten times or more. The V and J genes are TRBV7-8 and TRBJ1-1; TRBD1 might be the D (5 bases). This CDR3 has 13 residues. Trimming cost V 5 bases and J 11 bases, with 18 bases left between them. Germline V gives CDR1 SGHVS, CDR2 FQNEAQ. CDR3 region: CASSPSGQLRAFF. CDR3 DNA: TGTGCCAGCAGCCCATCGGGGCAGCTGAGGGCTTTCTTT.

At least ten counts were recorded for this clonotype. The V gene is TRBV2, the J gene TRBJ2-5; tentative D call: TRBD1 (5 bases). V lost 4 bases and J 2 bases, leaving 8 bases between the germline ends. The CDR3 consists of 13 residues. In germline, CDR1 is SNHLY, CDR2 FYNNEI. The CDR3 spells CASSGGQQETQYF. CDR3 DNA sequence: TGTGCCAGCAGTGGGGGCCAGCAAGAGACCCAGTACTTC.

This clonotype has at least ten counts. The chain uses TRBV15 and TRBJ2-6; tentatively, D is TRBD1 or TRBD2 (5 bases each). This CDR3 has 16 residues. With 3 bases removed from V and 0 bases from J, the gap between germline ends came to 9 bases. Germline CDR1 reads LNHNV; CDR2 reads YYDKDF (reference sequence). The CDR3 DNA is TGTGCCACCAGCAGCTCGAGGGGCTCTGGGGCCAACGTCCTGACTTTC. This sequence encodes CATSSSRGSGANVLTF. Together with reference TRBV15 and TRBJ2-6, the CDR3 gives the full variable domain: DAMVIQNPRYQVTQFGKPVTLSCSQTLNHNVMYWYQQKSSQAPKLLFHYYDKDFNNEADTPDNFQSRRPNTSFCFLDIRSPGLGDTAMYLCATSSSRGSGANVLTFGAGSRLTVL.

The J gene is TRBJ2-5, the V gene TRBV6-1; TRBD1 is a possible D gene (6 bases). Trimming cost V 4 bases and J 5 bases, with 14 bases left between them. Germline CDR1 and CDR2: MNHNS and SASEGT. The CDR3 extends over 14 amino acids. The CDR3 sequence is CASSANYRAETQYF. The CDR3, as DNA: TGTGCCAGCAGTGCCAATTACAGGGCCGAGACCCAGTACTTC.

The sample holds many counts of this clonotype. V and J are TRBV4-1 and TRBJ2-7; no clear D. V lost 0 bases to trimming and J lost 3 bases, with 12 bases between them. In germline, CDR1 is MGHRA, CDR2 YSYEKL. The CDR3 consists of 15 residues. This CDR3 reads CASSQDPTPIYEQYF. The CDR3 bases are TGCGCCAGCAGCCAAGATCCTACCCCCATCTACGAGCAGTACTTC.

Only one count was recorded for this clonotype. The genes are TRBV24-1 and TRBJ1-2, with TRBD1 as a possible D gene (5 bases). Germline CDR1 reads KGHDR; CDR2 reads SFDVKD. This CDR3 contains 13 residues. V dropped 9 bases and J dropped 7 bases, with 17 bases sitting between them. CDR3 DNA: TGTGCCACCGGCCCAGGTGAGGGGCTTGGCTACACCTTC. Residues: CATGPGEGLGYTF.

This chain uses TRBV18 with TRBJ1-1, with a weak D call TRBD1 (5 bases). Trimming removed 5 bases from V and 3 bases from J, with 10 bases in between. CDR3 length equals 13 residues. CDR1 and CDR2 from the germline V gene are KGHSH and LQKENI. CDR3 sequence reads: CASSGALDTEAFF. The DNA for the CDR3 is TGTGCCAGCTCAGGGGCCCTGGACACTGAAGCTTTCTTT.

This clonotype was counted at least ten times. The chain links TRBV11-2 to TRBJ1-2; D gene uncertain. V lost 5 bases to trimming and J lost 6 bases, with 10 bases between them. The CDR3 is 12 residues long. The germline CDR1 and CDR2 sequences are SGHAT and FQNNGV. This CDR3 reads CASSRETDGYTF. CDR3 DNA: TGTGCCAGCAGCCGAGAAACGGATGGCTACACCTTC.

This clonotype occurred many times. The CDR3 protein is CATSDLGAFQPQHF. CDR3 DNA: TGTGCCACCAGTGATTTAGGGGCTTTCCAGCCCCAGCATTTT. The chain recombines TRBV24-1 with TRBJ1-5, with TRBD1 as a possible D gene (5 bases). From germline, CDR1 is KGHDR and CDR2 SFDVKD. This CDR3 contains 14 residues. Trimming stripped 1 base from V and 7 bases from J, with 10 bases between.

This clonotype was seen ten or more times. V is TRBV11-2 and J is TRBJ2-7, with 10 bases identical to TRBD1. CDR1 and CDR2 (germline): SGHAT, FQNNGV. This CDR3 comprises 14 residues. With V trimmed by 5 bases and J by 3 bases, 4 bases remained unmatched. CDR3 protein: CASSTGQGVYEQYF. In DNA form, the CDR3 reads TGTGCCAGCAGCACTGGACAGGGGGTCTACGAGCAGTACTTC.

This clonotype showed up many times. The chain recombines TRBV15 with TRBJ2-6; D gene uncertain. There are 15 residues in the CDR3. The germline CDR1 and CDR2 sequences are LNHNV and YYDKDF (reference sequence). V lost 5 bases, J lost 1 base, and 9 bases lay in between. The CDR3 DNA reads TGTGCCACCAGCGGTTCAGGTTCTGGGGCCAACGTCCTGACTTTC. Translated: CATSGSGSGANVLTF.

Ten or more counts support this clonotype. V and J are TRBV6-5 and TRBJ2-5; TRBD2 matches 8 bases. The trim removed 6 bases at V and 1 base at J, leaving 16 bases unmatched. Germline assignment: CDR1 MNHEY and CDR2 SVGAGI. The CDR3 length is 18 residues. This CDR3 reads CASSALAGHVPSQETQYF. The CDR3 DNA reads as TGTGCCAGCAGCGCATTAGCGGGGCACGTCCCCAGCCAAGAGACCCAGTACTTC.

This clonotype was seen a handful of times. A much larger clonotype is one base distant, so this may be a read error. V is TRBV24-1 and J is TRBJ1-5; 9 nucleotides line up with TRBD1. The CDR3 is 14 residues long. CDR1 and CDR2 from the germline V gene are KGHDR and SFDVKD. CDR3 nucleotide sequence: TGTGCCGCCAGTGATTGGACAGGGGCTGGGCCCCAGCATTTT. Amino acids: CAASDWTGAGPQHF.

This clonotype was counted a few times. V and J are TRBV4-1 and TRBJ2-5, with 11 positions matching TRBD2. From germline, CDR1 is MGHRA and CDR2 YSYEKL. The CDR3 has 16 amino acids. With V trimmed by 4 bases and J by 5 bases, 9 bases remained unmatched. CDR3 sequence: CASSPSGGFGGETQYF. DNA for the CDR3: TGCGCCAGCAGCCCTAGCGGGGGGTTTGGAGGGGAGACCCAGTACTTC.

This chain uses TRBV6-5 with TRBJ1-3; TRBD1 might be the D (5 bases). Looked up from germline, CDR1 is MNHEY and CDR2 is SVGAGI. The CDR3 extends over 15 amino acids. V was clipped by 0 bases and J by 0 bases, with 6 bases between them. The CDR3 DNA reads as TGTGCCAGCAGTTACTCGACAGTCTCTGGAAACACCATATATTTT. Translated: CASSYSTVSGNTIYF.

In this sample, this clonotype turned up many times. This chain uses TRBV10-3 with TRBJ1-1; D is unresolved. V was shortened by 4 bases and J by 0 bases, with 9 bases between the two germline ends. Per germline, CDR1 ENHRY and CDR2 SYGVKD. This CDR3 spans 14 amino acids. For the CDR3, the DNA is TGTGCCATCAGTGTCGGATATATGAACACTGAAGCTTTCTTT. Protein sequence: CAISVGYMNTEAFF.

This clonotype was seen many times. The gene calls are TRBV30 and TRBJ1-1; perhaps TRBD1 as D (5 bases). V was shortened by 2 bases and J by 6 bases, with 10 bases between the two germline ends. CDR3 length: 12 amino acids. Germline assignment: CDR1 GTSNPN and CDR2 SVGIG (reference sequence). CDR3 sequence reads: CAWSPGVAEAFF. CDR3 bases: TGTGCCTGGAGTCCGGGGGTCGCTGAAGCTTTCTTT. The variable domain in full, completed from reference TRBV30 and TRBJ1-1, reads SQTIHQWPATLVQPVGSPLSLECTVEGTSNPNLYWYRQAAGRGLQLLFYSVGIGQISSEVPQNLSASRPQDRQFILSSKKLLLSDSGFYLCAWSPGVAEAFFGQGTRLTVV.

This clonotype was seen at least ten times. The CDR3 here is CSVGDWVFEQYF. The DNA for the CDR3 is TGCAGCGTTGGAGATTGGGTTTTCGAGCAGTACTTC. V and J are TRBV29-1 and TRBJ2-7; D is unresolved. Germline CDR1 is SQVTM and CDR2 is ANQGSEA. The CDR3 is made up of 12 amino acids. V was shortened by 4 bases and J by 6 bases, with 13 bases between the two germline ends.

The chain couples TRBV18 to TRBJ1-6; 9 bases are a match to TRBD1. Looked up from germline, CDR1 is KGHSH and CDR2 is LQKENI. This CDR3 contains 14 residues. The junction had 3 bases not matched to a gene; V was cut back by 4 bases and J by 8 bases. The CDR3 coding sequence is TGTGCCAGCTCACACAGGGGGCAGGATTCACCCCTCCACTTT. This sequence encodes CASSHRGQDSPLHF.

This clonotype was seen repeatedly, ten times or more. This sequence joins TRBV28 and TRBJ1-2; no clear D. This CDR3 is 16 amino acids long. The germline V and J ends were trimmed by 0 bases and 3 bases, with 14 bases remaining between them. Germline V gives CDR1 MDHEN, CDR2 SYDVKM. CDR3 DNA sequence: TGTGCCAGCAGTTTATGGTTAGTGGGGTCAGACTATGGCTACACCTTC. It translates to CASSLWLVGSDYGYTF.

As concerns this clonotype: A much more abundant neighbour one base away suggests this may be a read error. The chain employs TRBV29-1 and TRBJ2-2; TRBD2 might be the D (6 bases). This CDR3 is built from 15 residues. Germline loops: CDR1 SQVTM, CDR2 ANQGSEA. The CDR3 bases are TGCAGCGTTGAAGTTGCCAGGTGGTCGGGCGGGGAGCTGTGTTTT. It yields the protein CSVEVARWSGGELCF.

Concerning this clonotype: This likely comes from a read error, as the CDR3 has no conserved phenylalanine or tryptophan at its end. It is unclear where the CDR3 begins or ends on the DNA, so no DNA is shown, and the CDR3 is as TCRdb lists it. The V and J genes are TRBV10-3 and TRBJ2-2; the table's D gene call, TRBD1, was not cross checked with the DNA. The CDR3 is made up of 13 amino acids, end residues included. CDR1 and CDR2 (germline): ENHRY, SYGVKD. The chain's CDR3 is CAAGQGNTGELVV.

This clonotype was recorded once. CDR3 loop: CASSISGNQPQHF. CDR3 bases: TGCGCCAGCAGCATTTCTGGTAATCAGCCCCAGCATTTT. The chain carries TRBV5-1 and TRBJ1-5; D remains unclear. There are 13 residues in the CDR3. Germline loops: CDR1 SGHRS, CDR2 YFSETQ. V lost 4 bases, J lost 4 bases, and 9 bases lay in between.

This clonotype appeared many times. This chain connects TRBV12-3 or TRBV12-4 to TRBJ2-7; D is unresolved. This CDR3 has 15 residues. The V end lost 3 bases, the J end lost 1 base, and 13 bases lay between the germline ends. CDR3 sequence reads: CASSFETTHSYEQYF. DNA for the CDR3: TGTGCCAGCAGTTTTGAGACAACCCATTCCTACGAGCAGTACTTC.

This clonotype was seen a few times. The gene calls are TRBV10-3 and TRBJ2-7; 7 nucleotides align to TRBD2. Germline CDR1 ENHRY, CDR2 SYGVKD. This CDR3 contains 15 residues. V shed 3 bases and J 0 bases; nucleotides not matched to a gene: 5. The CDR3 coding sequence is TGTGCCATCAGTGATCGGTCTAGCGGCTCCTACGAGCAGTACTTC. It is translated as CAISDRSSGSYEQYF.

This clonotype has at least ten counts. The chain couples TRBV20-1 to TRBJ1-3, with 9 positions matching TRBD1. In germline, CDR1 is DFQATT, CDR2 SNEGSKA (reference sequence). V trimming: 3 bases; J trimming: 1 base; junction bases outside the gene matches: 10. The length of the CDR3 is 17 residues. The CDR3 loop is CSARGWGQGISGNTIYF. The CDR3 nucleotides read TGCAGTGCTAGGGGGTGGGGACAGGGCATTTCTGGAAACACCATATATTTT.